Listed below are T cell receptor beta chains from one sample, sequenced in a study of response to subunit inactivated influenza vaccine. TCRdb reanalysed the RT-PCR reads using MiXCR and keeps one entry per CDR3 protein. This sample has about 540,000 distinct CDR3 sequences; approximately 15% occur once, and the top ten carry 11%. The source material was PBMCs from blood, sampled 11 to 12 days after vaccination. The origin of the receptors is a man between 50 and 59 years old who received an inactivated influenza vaccine. Both conserved end residues are part of each CDR3. A D gene is named only where the DNA matches it firmly. Rows give clone size only sometimes, using once, few, many, or a class for an expanded clone.

v_gene,abundance,d_gene,j_gene,CDR3aa,CDR3nt
TRBV5-1,NA,NA,TRBJ2-6,CASSLVSGGLSGANVLTF,TGCGCCAGCAGCTTGGTTAGCGGAGGGCTCTCTGGGGCCAACGTCCTGACTTTC
TRBV12-3/TRBV12-4,NA,NA,TRBJ1-2,CASSFLGGSYGYTF,TGTGCCAGCAGTTTCTTGGGGGGGAGCTATGGCTACACCTTC
TRBV6-1,few,NA,TRBJ2-5,CASKDRGGRETQYF,TGTGCCAGCAAAGACAGGGGCGGGAGAGAGACCCAGTACTTC
TRBV7-6,few,NA,TRBJ2-7,CASSEGGGNNEQYF,TGTGCCAGCAGCGAGGGAGGGGGGAATAACGAGCAGTACTTC
TRBV6-2/TRBV6-3,NA,NA,TRBJ1-5,CASRPARRNQPQHF,TGTGCCAGCAGGCCAGCCCGACGCAATCAGCCCCAGCATTTT
TRBV6-5,few,TRBD1,TRBJ2-5,CASSFRTGWQETQYF,TGTGCCAGCAGTTTTAGGACAGGGTGGCAAGAGACCCAGTACTTC
TRBV6-2/TRBV6-3,NA,NA,TRBJ1-1,CASSYSWGGTEAFF,TGTGCCAGCAGTTACTCATGGGGGGGCACTGAAGCTTTCTTT
TRBV9,many,TRBD1,TRBJ1-5,CASSVDSGQGQPQHF,TGTGCCAGCAGCGTAGATTCGGGACAGGGTCAGCCCCAGCATTTT
TRBV9,many,NA,TRBJ1-5,CASGEGNQPQHF,TGTGCCAGCGGGGAGGGGAATCAGCCCCAGCATTTT
TRBV4-2,NA,TRBD2,TRBJ2-7,CASSQGAGGSYEQYF,TGTGCCAGCAGCCAAGGAGCGGGGGGAAGTTACGAGCAGTACTTC
TRBV12-3/TRBV12-4,few,NA,TRBJ1-1,CASSLGQSLNTEAFF,TGTGCCAGCAGTTTAGGGCAGTCCTTGAACACTGAAGCTTTCTTT
TRBV6-2/TRBV6-3,NA,NA,TRBJ1-5,CASSSNGAFLSNQPQHF,TGTGCCAGCAGTTCGAACGGGGCTTTTCTTAGCAATCAGCCCCAGCATTTT
TRBV27,NA,TRBD1,TRBJ1-1,CASSPYRGRDTEAFF,TGTGCCAGCAGTCCCTACAGGGGGCGGGACACTGAAGCTTTCTTT
TRBV5-1,NA,NA,TRBJ1-4,CASSLSGTANEKLFF,TGCGCCAGCAGCTTGTCCGGGACGGCGAATGAAAAACTGTTTTTT
TRBV9,NA,TRBD1,TRBJ2-6,CASSVEVGGAGANVLTF,TGTGCCAGCAGCGTAGAGGTAGGGGGCGCTGGGGCCAACGTCCTGACTTTC
TRBV5-1,once,NA,TRBJ2-2,CASSFGDSLHTVELFF,TGCGCCAGCAGCTTCGGGGACTCCTTACACACCGTGGAGCTGTTTTTT
TRBV7-2,NA,NA,TRBJ2-3,CASIQSLALDTQYF,TGTGCCAGCATCCAGAGTCTAGCCTTAGATACGCAGTATTTT
TRBV6-1,few,NA,TRBJ1-3,CASSPGWTSGNTIYF,TGTGCCAGCAGTCCAGGTTGGACTTCTGGAAACACCATATATTTT
TRBV29-1,NA,NA,TRBJ2-6,CSAQGASGANVLTF,TGCAGCGCCCAAGGGGCCTCTGGGGCCAACGTCCTGACTTTC
TRBV5-5,few,NA,TRBJ2-1,CASSLDIGEYNEQFF,TGTGCCAGCAGCTTGGATATCGGGGAATACAATGAGCAGTTCTTC
TRBV7-9,NA,NA,TRBJ1-4,CASSLEGNEKLFF,TGTGCCAGCAGCTTGGAAGGGAATGAAAAACTGTTTTTT
TRBV12-3/TRBV12-4,few,TRBD2,TRBJ2-3,CASSPRGLAGTDTQYF,TGTGCCAGCAGTCCGCGGGGACTAGCGGGCACAGATACGCAGTATTTT
TRBV12-3/TRBV12-4,NA,NA,TRBJ2-3,CASSFEGDTQYF,TGTGCCAGCAGTTTTGAGGGGGATACGCAGTATTTT
TRBV6-5,NA,NA,TRBJ2-7,CASSYRGYGYEQYF,TGTGCCAGCAGTTACCGCGGGTATGGCTACGAGCAGTACTTC
TRBV28,few,TRBD1,TRBJ2-7,CASSRLGTGLEEQYF,TGTGCCAGCAGTCGACTCGGGACAGGGCTAGAAGAGCAGTACTTC
TRBV20-1,few,NA,TRBJ2-2,CSAQEGAANTGELFF,TGCAGTGCTCAGGAAGGGGCCGCGAACACCGGGGAGCTGTTTTTT
TRBV30,few,TRBD2,TRBJ2-2,CARRTSGSAGELFF,TGTGCCAGACGGACTAGCGGGAGTGCCGGGGAGCTGTTTTTT
TRBV6-1,few,NA,TRBJ2-2,CASRQGRNTGELFF,TGTGCCAGCAGGCAGGGACGGAACACCGGGGAGCTGTTTTTT
TRBV24-1,NA,NA,TRBJ2-1,CATSDSGNEQFF,TGTGCCACCAGTGATTCGGGAAATGAGCAGTTCTTC
TRBV20-1,NA,NA,TRBJ2-1,CSARARQTYNEQFF,TGCAGTGCTAGGGCCAGGCAAACCTACAATGAGCAGTTCTTC
TRBV20-1,many,NA,TRBJ1-5,CSARDSNQPQHF,TGCAGTGCTAGAGATAGCAATCAGCCCCAGCATTTT
TRBV20-1,NA,TRBD1,TRBJ2-3,CSARDITGGWDTQYF,TGCAGTGCTAGAGATATAACAGGGGGCTGGGATACGCAGTATTTT
TRBV20-1,few,NA,TRBJ2-7,CSARILQPSSLSYEQYF,TGCAGTGCTAGGATCCTCCAACCTTCCTCGTTATCATACGAGCAGTACTTC
TRBV7-7,few,TRBD2,TRBJ2-2,CASSFTHSGGANTGELFF,TGTGCTAGCAGCTTTACGCATAGCGGGGGTGCGAACACCGGGGAGCTGTTTTTT
TRBV4-2,NA,NA,TRBJ2-2,CASSQDSYRMNTGELFF,TGTGCCAGCAGCCAAGATTCATACAGGATGAACACCGGGGAGCTGTTTTTT
TRBV6-1,few,NA,TRBJ1-5,CASSEAGSRNQPQHF,TGTGCCAGCAGTGAAGCCGGTAGTAGGAATCAGCCCCAGCATTTT
TRBV5-5,few,NA,TRBJ1-3,CASSSQRVSNTIYF,TGTGCCAGCAGCTCGCAAAGGGTTTCGAACACCATATATTTT
TRBV11-2,many,NA,TRBJ2-7,CASSLGLTGTYEQYF,TGTGCCAGCAGCTTAGGGCTAACAGGAACCTACGAGCAGTACTTC
TRBV18,few,TRBD1,TRBJ2-5,CASSPDVGTVYQETQYF,TGTGCCAGCTCACCCGATGTGGGGACAGTGTACCAAGAGACCCAGTACTTC
TRBV7-9,few,TRBD1,TRBJ1-3,CASSTSSGTGGNTIYF,TGTGCCAGCAGCACCAGCTCCGGGACAGGGGGCAACACCATATATTTT
TRBV20-1,few,TRBD1,TRBJ2-7,CSAGGTGGPGPQLF,TGCAGTGCTGGGGGGACAGGGGGTCCTGGGCCACAACTCTTC
TRBV11-2,NA,TRBD1,TRBJ1-6,CASSSPRGRGNNSPLHF,TGTGCCAGCAGCTCCCCCAGGGGGCGGGGTAATAATTCACCCCTCCACTTT
TRBV5-1,many,TRBD1,TRBJ1-2,CASSPDREGYGYTF,TGCGCCAGCAGCCCGGACAGGGAGGGCTATGGCTACACCTTC